A selection of T cell receptor beta chains follows, all from one sample in a study of neurological immune-mediated disorders. TCRdb re-called the 5' RACE reads with MiXCR, one entry per CDR3 protein. The table lists around 80,000 distinct CDR3 sequences, about 9.3% of them singletons. Sequencing was done on a sample of PBMCs. Receptors originate from a man aged 35 to 55 in good health. Both conserved end residues are part of each CDR3. The D gene is left open where the match is weak. Part of the rows lack a size; the others show once, few, many or a class for expanded clones.

d_gene	v_gene	j_gene	abundance	CDR3nt	CDR3aa
NA	TRBV2	TRBJ2-3	many	TGTGCCGGGCGGAAGGCAGATACGCAGTATTTT	CAGRKADTQYF
TRBD2	TRBV7-2	TRBJ2-1	many	TGTGCCAGCAGCTTACACGGGATAGCGGGGGGGCCTGTATCCTACAATGAGCAGTTCTTC	CASSLHGIAGGPVSYNEQFF
NA	TRBV5-1	TRBJ2-6	many	TGCGCCAGCAGTTTGGGGGCGTCAGGGGCCAACGTCCTGACTTTC	CASSLGASGANVLTF
NA	TRBV29-1	TRBJ1-2	many	TGCAGCGTTGAGGGGGGCCGGGGCTACACCTTC	CSVEGGRGYTF
TRBD2	TRBV6-6	TRBJ2-3	many	TGTGCCAGCGGCCCTTGGCTAGCGGGACCCACAGATACGCAGTATTTT	CASGPWLAGPTDTQYF
TRBD2	TRBV20-1	TRBJ2-7	many	TGCAGTGCTAGAGATCAGGTAGCGGGGCCCGTCTACGAGCAGTACTTC	CSARDQVAGPVYEQYF
NA	TRBV3-1	TRBJ1-1	NA	TGTGCCAGCAGCCAGCAGCTTATCACTGAAGCTTTCTTT	CASSQQLITEAFF
NA	TRBV7-9	TRBJ2-1	many	TGTGCCAGCAGCCTAGTATCCGGACATGAGCAGTTCTTC	CASSLVSGHEQFF
TRBD1	TRBV29-1	TRBJ2-7	many	TGCAGCGTTCGGACAGGGGCAATCCTGCAGTACTTC	CSVRTGAILQYF
NA	TRBV20-1	TRBJ1-4	many	TGCAGTGCTAGAGTACCGGGAACTAATGAAAAACTGTTTTTT	CSARVPGTNEKLFF
TRBD1	TRBV20-1	TRBJ2-2	many	TGCAGTGCCCCGGGACAGGGGGCCGGGGAGCTGTTTTTT	CSAPGQGAGELFF
NA	TRBV28	TRBJ1-4	many	TGTGCCAGCAACGGACAGCTAGATGAAAAACTGTTTTTT	CASNGQLDEKLFF
TRBD1	TRBV5-6	TRBJ2-5	many	TGTGCCAGCAGCTTGTTGGGGGACAGGGTCGGAGGGACGGAGACCCAGTACTTC	CASSLLGDRVGGTETQYF
TRBD1	TRBV29-1	TRBJ2-2	once	TGCAGCGCAAAAAGGACAGGAGCCACCGGGGAGCTGTTTTTT	CSAKRTGATGELFF
NA	TRBV24-1	TRBJ2-3	many	TGTGCCACCAGTGATGCCGGACCAGATACGCAGTATTTT	CATSDAGPDTQYF
NA	TRBV25-1	TRBJ2-2	many	TGTGCCAGCAGTGACTGGGGAGGCGGGGAGCTGTTTTTT	CASSDWGGGELFF
TRBD2	TRBV7-3	TRBJ2-1	many	TGTGCCAGCAGCTCCCTAGCGGCAGCCTACAATGAGCAGTTCTTC	CASSSLAAAYNEQFF
NA	TRBV10-1	TRBJ2-3	many	TGCGCCAGCAGTGAGTCTTCAGATACGCAGTATTTT	CASSESSDTQYF
NA	TRBV12-3/TRBV12-4	TRBJ1-5	many	TGTGCCAGCAGTTTTCCGGGGGGGAATCAGCCCCAGCATTTT	CASSFPGGNQPQHF
NA	TRBV18	TRBJ2-1	many	TGTGCCAGCTCACCCAACAGTTACAATGAGCAGTTCTTC	CASSPNSYNEQFF
NA	TRBV7-9	TRBJ2-3	many	TGTGCCAACGGAGTTTCGGGGCCAATTGGAGATACGCAGTATTTT	CANGVSGPIGDTQYF
TRBD2	TRBV20-1	TRBJ2-1	many	TGCAGTGCTAGACAACTGTCGGGACTAGCGGGATACAATGAGCAGTTCTTC	CSARQLSGLAGYNEQFF
TRBD2	TRBV9	TRBJ2-7	few	TGTGCCAGCTCCGATAAGGCGGGAGGTACCTACGAGCAGTACTTC	CASSDKAGGTYEQYF
TRBD1	TRBV12-3/TRBV12-4	TRBJ1-5	many	TGTGCCAGCAGTTTCTCAGGGGGTAATCAGCCCCAGCATTTT	CASSFSGGNQPQHF
TRBD1	TRBV5-1	TRBJ2-1	many	TGCGCCAGCATGGCAGGGGGCTACAATGAGCAGTTCTTC	CASMAGGYNEQFF
NA	TRBV7-2	TRBJ2-2	many	TGTGCCAGCAGCAGACGCAGGGTCACCGGGGAGCTGTTTTTT	CASSRRRVTGELFF
TRBD1	TRBV5-5	TRBJ2-2	many	TGTGCCAGCAGCCAAAACGGACAGGTGAACACCGGGGAGCTGTTTTTT	CASSQNGQVNTGELFF
TRBD1	TRBV12-3/TRBV12-4	TRBJ1-2	many	TGTGCCAGCAGTTCCACCCCGACAGGGGACTATGGCTACACCTTC	CASSSTPTGDYGYTF
NA	TRBV12-3/TRBV12-4	TRBJ1-2	many	TGTGCCAGCAGTTTAGGGCAGCATGGCTACACCTTC	CASSLGQHGYTF
TRBD1	TRBV9	TRBJ1-6	many	TGTGCCAGCGGGACAGGGGGCGCAGAGTGGAAGAATTCACCCCTCCACTTT	CASGTGGAEWKNSPLHF
NA	TRBV7-9	TRBJ2-7	many	TGTGCCAGCAGCTCCTGGGAGGTCGCCTACGAGCAGTACTTC	CASSSWEVAYEQYF